This T cell receptor (beta chain) emerged from a study of CD8 T cells in ankylosing spondylitis (dated by TCRdb to about 2017). For context, the study as a whole: To find TCR variants linked to disease, the study profiled T cell receptor beta repertoires in ankylosing spondylitis patients and healthy donors. In total, the full study cohort was made up of some 100 healthy donors and 25 to 30 ankylosing spondylitis patients. Peripheral blood samples were taken, and synovial fluid was additionally collected from ankylosing spondylitis patients. Study-wide conclusions, independent of this receptor: The disease-linked clones were reported as significantly enriched in matched synovial fluid samples from ankylosing spondylitis patients. Blood from ankylosing spondylitis patients appeared to be characterized by a TCR beta motif made up of fewer than ten highly homologous amino acid variants. Some TCR beta motif variants had previously been reported in synovial fluid and blood of reactive arthritis patients, which suggested common disease-initiation mechanisms. The disease-linked clones showed a CD8+ phenotype and occurred at relatively low frequencies in peripheral blood.

The sequencing machine was an Illumina HiSeq 2500. TCR beta libraries were prepared by quantitative 5'-RACE with molecular barcodes. Per the source publication's procedure: A new computational method, built on a probabilistic model of VDJ rearrangement, was used to identify disease-linked TCR variants. The raw public reads went through TCRdb reprocessing: fastp at Q25, MiXCR clone calling, in-frame beta chains kept. One record per CDR3 amino acid sequence lists the most common genes and DNA. TCRdb, rather than the study authors, made the V and J calls. The sample contains some 290,000 distinct CDR3 sequences, 15% to 20% of them found a single time. Together, the top ten hold roughly 8% of the sample. Points on this clonotype: No antigen is known for it. Base qualities are not provided; no much larger clone lies one nucleotide away.

Relative to germline, V is 4 bases shorter and J is 0 bases shorter, with 14 bases between their ends. The CDR3 numbers 16 residues from cysteine through phenylalanine. Only the CDR3 part of the read is kept: 48 bases, read in frame from the first base. The germline V gene encodes CDR1 SGHRS and CDR2 YFSETQ. The sequence links TRBV5-1 to TRBJ2-1, with a weak D call of TRBD2 (6 bases match). The clonotype comes from a male donor with ankylosing spondylitis or in good health (not recorded which). Sequencing used blood, either unsorted or a sorted T cell fraction (not recorded which). The bases read TGCGCCAGCAGCCCCTCTAGCGCCAGCTCCTACAATGAGCAGTTCTTC. It encodes CASSPSSASSYNEQFF.